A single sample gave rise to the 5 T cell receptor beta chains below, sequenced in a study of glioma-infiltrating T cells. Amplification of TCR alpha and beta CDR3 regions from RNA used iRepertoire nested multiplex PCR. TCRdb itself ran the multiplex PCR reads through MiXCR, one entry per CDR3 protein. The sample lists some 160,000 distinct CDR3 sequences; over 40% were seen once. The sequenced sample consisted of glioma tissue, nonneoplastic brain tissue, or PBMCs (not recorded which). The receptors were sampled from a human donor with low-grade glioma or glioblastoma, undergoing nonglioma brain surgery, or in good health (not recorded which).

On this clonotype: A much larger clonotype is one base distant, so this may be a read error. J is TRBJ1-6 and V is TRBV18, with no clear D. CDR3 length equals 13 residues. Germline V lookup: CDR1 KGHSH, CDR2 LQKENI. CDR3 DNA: TGTGCCAACTCACCAAACTCTAATTCACCCCTCCACTTT. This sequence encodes CANSPNSNSPLHF. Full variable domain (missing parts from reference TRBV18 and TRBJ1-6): NAGVMQNPRHLVRRRGQEARLRCSPMKGHSHVYWYRQLPEEGLKFMVYLQKENIIDESGMPKERFSAEFPKEGPSILRIQQVVRGDSAAYFCANSPNSNSPLHFGNGTRLTVT.

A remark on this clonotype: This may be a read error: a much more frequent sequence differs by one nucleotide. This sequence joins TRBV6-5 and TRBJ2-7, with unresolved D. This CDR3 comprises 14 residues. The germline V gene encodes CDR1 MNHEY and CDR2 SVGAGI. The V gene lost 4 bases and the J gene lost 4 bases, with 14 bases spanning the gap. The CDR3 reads CASSLPQVTYEQYF. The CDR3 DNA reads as TGTGCCAGCAGTTTGCCACAAGTAACTTACGAGCAGTACTTC.

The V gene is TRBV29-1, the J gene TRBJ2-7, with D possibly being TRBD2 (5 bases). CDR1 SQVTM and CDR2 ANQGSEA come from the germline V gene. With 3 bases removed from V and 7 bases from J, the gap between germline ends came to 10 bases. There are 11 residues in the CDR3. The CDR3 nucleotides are TGCAGCGTTGAGTCTACGGGGGAGCAGTACTTC. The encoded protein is CSVESTGEQYF.

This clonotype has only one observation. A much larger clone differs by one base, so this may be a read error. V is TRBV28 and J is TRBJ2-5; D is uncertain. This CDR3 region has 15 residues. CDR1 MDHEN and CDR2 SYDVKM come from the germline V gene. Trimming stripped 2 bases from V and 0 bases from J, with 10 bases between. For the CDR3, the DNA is TGTGCCAGCAGTTTAATTTCGGGTAACCAAGAGACCCAGTACTTC. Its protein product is CASSLISGNQETQYF.

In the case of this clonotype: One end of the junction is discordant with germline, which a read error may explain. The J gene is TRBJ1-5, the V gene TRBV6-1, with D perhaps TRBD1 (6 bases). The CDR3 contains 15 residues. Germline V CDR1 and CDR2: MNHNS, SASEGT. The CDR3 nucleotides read TGTTTCAGCAGCCGGACAGAGCCTAGCAATCAGCCCCAACATTTT. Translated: CFSSRTEPSNQPQHF.